Each of the 12 T cell receptor beta chains below was sequenced from the same sample in a study of blood T cell repertoires in COVID-19. Sequencing used immunoSEQ multiplex PCR; TCRdb keeps in-frame clones, though not all of them. The sample shows 110,000 to 150,000 clones, roughly 88% of them seen only once. Sequenced: peripheral blood. All receptors come from a man aged 55-75 years with active or convalescent COVID-19.

Only a few counts were recorded for this clone. The genes are TRBV12-3 or TRBV12-4 and TRBJ1-1; D is ambiguous. V was clipped by 3 bases and J by 10 bases, with 9 bases between them. CDR3 size: 11 residues. The CDR3 protein is CASSLRTSAFF. The CDR3 region has the DNA TGTGCCAGCAGTTTGAGGACTTCAGCTTTCTTT.

V and J are TRBV15 and TRBJ1-1, with 7 positions matching TRBD1. V shed 1 base and J 1 base; nucleotides not matched to a gene: 9. Germline V gives CDR1 LNHNV, CDR2 YYDKDF (reference sequence). The CDR3 is made up of 17 amino acids. The chain's CDR3 is CATSRGARGGENTEAFF. The CDR3 DNA follows: TGTGCCACCAGCAGAGGAGCTCGAGGGGGCGAGAACACTGAAGCTTTCTTT.

The chain has TRBV24-1 and TRBJ1-1, with D maybe TRBD1 (6 bases). In germline, CDR1 is KGHDR, CDR2 SFDVKD. CDR3 length: 14 residues. V was clipped by 4 bases and J by 3 bases, with 11 bases between them. CDR3: CATSETGLDTEAFF. In DNA form, the CDR3 reads TGTGCCACCAGTGAAACAGGGCTAGACACTGAAGCTTTCTTT.

This chain joins TRBV27 and TRBJ1-5; 8 nucleotides align to TRBD1. The CDR3 loop spans 15 amino acids. V shed 5 bases and J 6 bases; nucleotides not matched to a gene: 9. Germline V gene sequence: CDR1 MNHEY, CDR2 SMNVEV (reference sequence). CDR3 nucleotide sequence: TGTGCCAGCAGTCAGACAGGGGCTCTTGGTCAGCCCCAGCATTTT. It specifies CASSQTGALGQPQHF.

V is TRBV7-8 and J is TRBJ2-1; 14 bases map to TRBD2. The CDR3 covers 18 residues. V trimming: 5 bases; J trimming: 5 bases; junction bases outside the gene matches: 11. CDR1 and CDR2 from the germline V gene are SGHVS and FQNEAQ. CDR3 DNA sequence: TGTGCCAGCAGCAAACGGGGACTAGCGGGAGCCCTGAACAATGAGCAGTTCTTC. This gives the protein CASSKRGLAGALNNEQFF.

The gene calls are TRBV11-3 and TRBJ1-6; D ambiguous. This CDR3 has 12 amino acids. The V and J ends lost 0 bases and 9 bases respectively, with 3 bases between them. CDR1 is SGHNT and CDR2 is YENEEA in the germline V gene. The CDR3 bases are TGTGCCAGCAGCTTAGATCTTTCACCCCTCCACTTT. This encodes CASSLDLSPLHF.

The chain joins TRBV7-8 to TRBJ2-1, with 11 bases identical to TRBD2. The CDR3 spans 21 residues. Germline loops: CDR1 SGHVS, CDR2 FQNEAQ. After removal of 3 bases from V and 3 bases from J, the junction contained 19 bases not matched to a gene. CDR3 in amino acids: CASSFYTGTSGRRGLYNEQFF. The CDR3 region has the DNA TGTGCCAGCAGCTTTTATACCGGGACTAGCGGACGAAGGGGGCTCTACAATGAGCAGTTCTTC.

The CDR3, as DNA: TGTGCCAGCAGTTTATCGGGGGGCTACACCTTC. Its translation is CASSLSGGYTF. The gene calls are TRBV12-3 or TRBV12-4 and TRBJ1-2; D remains unclear. Trimming shortened V by 2 bases and J by 8 bases, and 6 bases separated the two germline ends. CDR3 length: 11 residues.

V is TRBV5-1 and J is TRBJ2-7, with TRBD2 matching over 11 bases. V lost 4 bases and J lost 0; bases outside the gene matches: 6. This CDR3 contains 16 residues. Germline CDR1 is SGHRS and CDR2 is YFSETQ. The DNA for the CDR3 is TGCGCCAGCAGCATAGGGACTAGCGGACTCTCCTACGAGCAGTACGTC. Its protein is CASSIGTSGLSYEQYV.

The chain combines TRBV6-5 with TRBJ2-3, with 14 bases lining up with TRBD2. Unmatched junction bases numbered 2, after V lost 5 bases and J lost 4 bases. CDR3 length: 15 residues. Germline V lookup: CDR1 MNHEY, CDR2 SVGAGI. In DNA form, the CDR3 reads TGTGCCAGCAGTACGGGACTAGCGGGAGCAGATACGCAGTATTTT. As protein: CASSTGLAGADTQYF.

The chain uses TRBV5-1 and TRBJ2-3; 8 bases line up with TRBD2. V was pared by 10 bases and J by 3 bases, with 10 bases of the junction left unmatched. This CDR3 comprises 14 residues. Germline CDR1 SGHRS, CDR2 YFSETQ. The CDR3 DNA reads as TGCGCCGGAAGGCGGGGGGCCGGGACAGATACGCAGTATTTT. Its protein product is CAGRRGAGTDTQYF.

The genes are TRBV19 and TRBJ1-2; D might be TRBD1 (5 bases). This CDR3 has 15 amino acids. Trimming stripped 8 bases from V and 0 bases from J, with 16 bases between. CDR1 is LNHDA and CDR2 is SQIVND in the germline V gene (reference sequence). CDR3 coding DNA: TGTGCCAGTTCACTTTTACAGGTGACTAACTATGGCTACACCTTC. It translates to CASSLLQVTNYGYTF.